The clone carrying this T cell receptor (beta chain) was seen a handful of times. No antigen is known for it. The record originates from a study of CD8 T cells in ankylosing spondylitis. Study findings and constraints: What seemed typical of ankylosing spondylitis blood was a TCR beta motif built from about 8 highly homologous variants. Reports of some motif variants in reactive arthritis synovial fluid and blood predate this one. Reportedly, matched ankylosing spondylitis synovial fluid was significantly enriched for disease-linked clones.

In germline, CDR1 is SQVTM, CDR2 ANQGSEA. V dropped 2 bases and J dropped 5 bases, with 15 bases sitting between them. This CDR3 is 14 amino acids long. TCRdb processed the 5' RACE reads anew with MiXCR; each CDR3 protein has one entry. Of approximately 550,000 distinct CDR3 sequences listed, approximately 12% are singletons. Sequencing was carried out using blood, either unsorted or a sorted T cell fraction (not recorded which). The V call is TRBV29-1, the J call TRBJ2-5; D is perhaps TRBD1 (6 bases). The receptor was derived from a male donor with ankylosing spondylitis. The CDR3 region has the DNA TGCAGCGTTGAACGACCGACAGGAAGGGAGACCCAGTACTTC. Residues: CSVERPTGRETQYF.